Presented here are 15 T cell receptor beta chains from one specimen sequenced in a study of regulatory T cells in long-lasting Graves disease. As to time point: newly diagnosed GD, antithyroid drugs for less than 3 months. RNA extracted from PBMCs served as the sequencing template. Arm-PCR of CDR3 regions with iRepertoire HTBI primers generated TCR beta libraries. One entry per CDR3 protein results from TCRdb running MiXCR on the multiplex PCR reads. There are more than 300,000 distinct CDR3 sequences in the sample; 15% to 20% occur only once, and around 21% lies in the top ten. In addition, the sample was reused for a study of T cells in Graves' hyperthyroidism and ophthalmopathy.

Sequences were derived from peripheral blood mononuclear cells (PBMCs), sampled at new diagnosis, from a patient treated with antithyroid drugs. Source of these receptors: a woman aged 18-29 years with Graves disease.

CDR3 amino acids: CASGTFSTGELFF. In DNA form, the CDR3 reads TGTGCCAGCGGGACTTTCTCCACCGGGGAGCTGTTTTTT. The chain is built from TRBV28 and TRBJ2-2; possible D gene TRBD2, 6 bases. The germline CDR1 and CDR2 sequences are MDHEN and SYDVKM. The CDR3 totals 13 residues. V was shortened by 8 bases and J by 4 bases, with 11 bases between the two germline ends. Together with reference TRBV28 and TRBJ2-2, the CDR3 gives the full variable domain: DVKVTQSSRYLVKRTGEKVFLECVQDMDHENMFWYRQDPGLGLRLIYFSYDVKMKEKGDIPEGYSVSREKKERFSLILESASTNQTSMYLCASGTFSTGELFFGEGSRLTVL.

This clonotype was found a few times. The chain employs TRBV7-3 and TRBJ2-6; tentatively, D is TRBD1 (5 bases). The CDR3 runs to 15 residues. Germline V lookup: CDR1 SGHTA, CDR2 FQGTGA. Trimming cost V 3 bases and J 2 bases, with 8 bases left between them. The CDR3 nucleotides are TGTGCCAGCAGCTTTTTCAGGGCTGGGGCCAACGTCCTGACTTTC. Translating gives CASSFFRAGANVLTF. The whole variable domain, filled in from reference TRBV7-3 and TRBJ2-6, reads GAGVSQTPSNKVTEKGKYVELRCDPISGHTALYWYRQSLGQGPEFLIYFQGTGAADDSGLPNDRFFAVRPEGSVSTLKIQRTERGDSAVYLCASSFFRAGANVLTFGAGSRLTVL.

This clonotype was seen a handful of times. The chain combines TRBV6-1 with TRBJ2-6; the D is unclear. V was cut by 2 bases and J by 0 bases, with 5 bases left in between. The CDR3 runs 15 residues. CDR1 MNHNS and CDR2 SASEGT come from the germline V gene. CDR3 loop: CASSEWDSGANVLTF. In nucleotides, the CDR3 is TGTGCCAGCAGTGAATGGGACTCTGGGGCCAACGTCCTGACTTTC.

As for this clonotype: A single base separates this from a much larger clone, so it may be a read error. The CDR3 DNA reads as TGCGCCAGCAGCTTGGATTCGCAGGTTTATGGCTGCACCTTC. Amino acids: CASSLDSQVYGCTF. This rearrangement joins TRBV5-1 to TRBJ1-2; no clear D gene. The germline CDR1 and CDR2 sequences are SGHRS and YFSETQ. This CDR3 has 14 residues.

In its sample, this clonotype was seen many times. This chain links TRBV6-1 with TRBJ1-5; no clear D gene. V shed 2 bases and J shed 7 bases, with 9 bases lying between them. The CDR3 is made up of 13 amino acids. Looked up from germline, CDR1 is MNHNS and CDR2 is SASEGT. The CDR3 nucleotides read TGTGCCAGCAGTGAAACGGGAGGCCAGCCCCAGCATTTT. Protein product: CASSETGGQPQHF.

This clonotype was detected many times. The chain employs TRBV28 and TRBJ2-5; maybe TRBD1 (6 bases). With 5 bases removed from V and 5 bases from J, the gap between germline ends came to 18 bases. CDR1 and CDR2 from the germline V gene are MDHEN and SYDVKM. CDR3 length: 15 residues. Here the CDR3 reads CASSLRGRGRETQYF. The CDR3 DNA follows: TGTGCCAGCAGTCTCAGGGGTCGGGGCCGGGAGACCCAGTACTTC.

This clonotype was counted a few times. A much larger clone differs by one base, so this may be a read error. CDR3 sequence reads: CTSSFGDYGYTF. The CDR3 nucleotides are TGTACCAGCAGTTTTGGGGATTATGGCTACACCTTC. This sequence joins TRBV28 and TRBJ1-2; D unclear. The V gene's germline CDR1 is MDHEN and CDR2 SYDVKM. The CDR3 runs to 12 residues.

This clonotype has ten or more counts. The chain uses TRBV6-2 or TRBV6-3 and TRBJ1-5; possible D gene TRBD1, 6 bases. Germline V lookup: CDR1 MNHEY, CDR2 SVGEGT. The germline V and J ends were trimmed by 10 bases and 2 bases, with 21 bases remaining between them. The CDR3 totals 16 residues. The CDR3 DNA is TGTGCCACCGCTTTGAGGGGGGGCGCGGGCAATCAGCCCCAGCATTTT. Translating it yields CATALRGGAGNQPQHF.

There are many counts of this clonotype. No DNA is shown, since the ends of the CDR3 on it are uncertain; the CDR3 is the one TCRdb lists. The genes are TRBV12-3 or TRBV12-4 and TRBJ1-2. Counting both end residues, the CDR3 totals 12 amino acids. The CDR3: CASSSSAGGYTF.

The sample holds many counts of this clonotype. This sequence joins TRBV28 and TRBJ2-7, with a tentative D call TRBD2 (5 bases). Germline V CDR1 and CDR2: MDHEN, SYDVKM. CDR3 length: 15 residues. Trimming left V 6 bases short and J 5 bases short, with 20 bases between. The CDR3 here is CASSEWRRTIDEQYF. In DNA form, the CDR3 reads TGTGCCAGCAGCGAATGGAGGCGGACGATCGACGAGCAGTACTTC.

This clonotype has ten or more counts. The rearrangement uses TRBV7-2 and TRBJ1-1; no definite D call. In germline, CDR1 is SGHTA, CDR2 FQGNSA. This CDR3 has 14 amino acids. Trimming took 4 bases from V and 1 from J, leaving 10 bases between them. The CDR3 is CASSYGLSNTEAFF. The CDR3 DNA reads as TGTGCCAGCAGCTACGGATTGTCGAACACTGAAGCTTTCTTT. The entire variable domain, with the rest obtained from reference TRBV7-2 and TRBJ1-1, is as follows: GAGVSQSPSNKVTEKGKDVELRCDPISGHTALYWYRQSLGQGLEFLIYFQGNSAPDKSGLPSDRFSAERTGGSVSTLTIQRTQQEDSAVYLCASSYGLSNTEAFFGQGTRLTVV.

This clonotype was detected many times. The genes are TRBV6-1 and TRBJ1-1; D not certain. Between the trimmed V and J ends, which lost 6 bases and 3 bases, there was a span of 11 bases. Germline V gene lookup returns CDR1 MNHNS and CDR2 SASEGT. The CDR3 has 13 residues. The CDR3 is CASRPPRDTEAFF. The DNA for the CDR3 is TGTGCCAGCAGACCACCCAGAGACACTGAAGCTTTCTTT.

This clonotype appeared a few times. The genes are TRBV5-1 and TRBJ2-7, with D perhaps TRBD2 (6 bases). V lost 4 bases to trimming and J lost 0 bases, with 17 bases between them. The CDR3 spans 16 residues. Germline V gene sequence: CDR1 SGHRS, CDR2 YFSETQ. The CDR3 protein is CASSLPDLGGSYEQYF. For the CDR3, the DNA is TGCGCCAGCAGCCTCCCTGACTTGGGGGGCTCCTACGAGCAGTACTTC.

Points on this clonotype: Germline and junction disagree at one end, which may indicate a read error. CDR3 sequence reads: CASSLVTDRGHTF. CDR3 in DNA: TGCGCCAGCAGCTTGGTGACAGATCGTGGCCACACCTTC. The chain combines TRBV5-1 with TRBJ1-2, with a possible D match to TRBD1 (5 bases). The CDR3 runs to 13 residues. From germline, CDR1 is SGHRS and CDR2 YFSETQ.

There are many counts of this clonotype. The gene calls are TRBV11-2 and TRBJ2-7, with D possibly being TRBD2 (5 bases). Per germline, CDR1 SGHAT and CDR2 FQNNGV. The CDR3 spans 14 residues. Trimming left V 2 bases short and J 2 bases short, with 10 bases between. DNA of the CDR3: TGTGCCAGCAGCTTAATCGGGCGGGCCTACGAGCAGTACTTC. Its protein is CASSLIGRAYEQYF.